These 32 T cell receptor beta chains came from one sample sequenced in a study of control samples from healthy donors and cancer patients. Sequenced by immunoSEQ multiplex PCR; TCRdb stores in-frame clones only, minus some. The data contain 150,000 to 200,000 clones, 70% to 90% of them singletons. The source material was blood. The receptors here all came from a man aged 25-45 years in good health.

This sequence joins TRBV5-4 and TRBJ2-1; 7 positions agree with TRBD1. Germline CDR1 and CDR2: SGHNT and YYREEE (reference sequence). The ends lost 3 bases at V and 4 bases at J; junction bases unmatched: 10. The length of the CDR3 is 16 residues. The CDR3 loop reads CASSSSGQVTYNEQFF. The CDR3 nucleotides are TGTGCCAGCAGCTCGTCTGGACAGGTAACATACAATGAGCAGTTCTTC.

The chain employs TRBV15 and TRBJ2-1; 7 nucleotides match TRBD1. This CDR3 has 14 amino acids. The trim removed 5 bases at V and 4 bases at J, leaving 5 bases unmatched. Germline CDR1 is LNHNV and CDR2 is YYDKDF (reference sequence). The CDR3 reads CATSPLQGYNEQFF. The CDR3 bases are TGTGCCACCAGCCCCTTACAGGGGTACAATGAGCAGTTCTTC.

This clone was observed a handful of times. The junction does not match germline at one end; this may be a read error. Other DNA sequences from this sample encode an identical CDR3 as well. The V and J genes are TRBV11-1 and TRBJ2-2; TRBD2 aligns across 10 bases. The CDR3 consists of 15 residues. From germline, CDR1 is SGHAT and CDR2 FQDESV (reference sequence). The CDR3 bases are TGTGCCAGCAGCCTAGCGGGGGCCGGCCCCGGGGAGCTGTTTTTT. This translates into CASSLAGAGPGELFF. The variable domain in full, with the rest retrieved from reference TRBV11-1 and TRBJ2-2, is EAEVAQSPRYKITEKSQAVAFWCDPISGHATLYWYRQILGQGPELLVQFQDESVVDDSQLPKDRFSAERLKGVDSTLKIQPAELGDSAMYLCASSLAGAGPGELFFGEGSRLTVL.

The V call is TRBV7-6, the J call TRBJ1-5, with D unresolved. Trimming cost V 3 bases and J 4 bases, with 13 bases left between them. Per germline, CDR1 SGHVS and CDR2 FNYEAQ. This CDR3 has 15 amino acids. The CDR3 DNA sequence: TGTGCCAGCAGCTTCTCATCCGGGCTTAATCAGCCCCAGCATTTT. Its protein product is CASSFSSGLNQPQHF.

The CDR3: CASRPTGGVSNEQFF. CDR3 DNA sequence: TGTGCCAGCAGACCTACAGGGGGCGTAAGCAATGAGCAGTTCTTC. The chain carries TRBV27 and TRBJ2-1, with 9 bases identical to TRBD1. The germline V gene has CDR1 MNHEY and CDR2 SMNVEV (reference sequence). Trimming cost V 6 bases and J 6 bases; bases outside gene matches: 9. The CDR3 contains 15 residues.

Written as DNA, the CDR3 is TGTGCCAGCAGTTTCCCAACAGCGGATAACTATGGCTACACCTTC. Amino acids: CASSFPTADNYGYTF. The chain is built from TRBV28 and TRBJ1-2, with D uncertain. Deletions cut 3 bases from V and 1 base from J, with 12 bases between. The CDR3 has 15 residues. CDR1 and CDR2 from the germline V gene are MDHEN and SYDVKM.

This clone was observed a single time. J is TRBJ1-1 and V is TRBV5-6; the match to TRBD1 covers 8 bases. Germline V gene lookup returns CDR1 SGHDT and CDR2 YYEEEE. There are 15 residues in the CDR3. Losses at the gene ends were 9 bases for V and 0 bases for J; bases not matched to a gene: 10. CDR3: CATSKQGGMNTEAFF. CDR3 sequence (DNA): TGTGCCACCTCGAAACAGGGGGGTATGAACACTGAAGCTTTCTTT.

The chain couples TRBV9 to TRBJ2-5; possibly TRBD2 for D (7 bases). Germline V gene data show CDR1 as SGDLS and CDR2 as YYNGEE. The ends were cut back, 4 bases at V and 0 bases at J, with 13 bases in the middle. There are 15 residues in the CDR3. The CDR3 DNA reads as TGTGCCAGCAGCTCACGGGGGGCGTACCAAGAGACCCAGTACTTC. This codes for CASSSRGAYQETQYF.

The chain has TRBV28 and TRBJ1-2, with TRBD1 as a possible D gene (5 bases). CDR3 length equals 11 residues. From germline, CDR1 is MDHEN and CDR2 SYDVKM. V shed 6 bases and J shed 7 bases, with 9 bases lying between them. Written as DNA, the CDR3 is TGTGCCAGCAGGATGGGGGGTGGCTACACCTTC. Translation gives CASRMGGGYTF.

The rearrangement links TRBV7-2 to TRBJ2-1, with TRBD2 identical over 7 bases. Germline CDR1 reads SGHTA; CDR2 reads FQGNSA. The CDR3 extends over 16 amino acids. The V and J ends lost 7 bases and 4 bases, in that order; junction bases with no gene match: 13. The CDR3 sequence: CASTLGGGLSYNEQFF. The CDR3 DNA reads TGTGCCAGCACCCTCGGCGGGGGTTTGTCATACAATGAGCAGTTCTTC.

The rearrangement joins TRBV12-3 or TRBV12-4 to TRBJ1-5; D remains unclear. The CDR3 totals 12 residues. Trimming took 2 bases from V and 6 from J, leaving 5 bases between them. CDR3 nucleotide sequence: TGTGCCAGCAGTTTAAATTCTCAGCCCCAGCATTTT. This codes for CASSLNSQPQHF.

The chain recombines TRBV7-2 with TRBJ1-1, with a weak D call TRBD1 (5 bases). The CDR3 is 16 amino acids. Trimming took 2 bases from V and 1 from J, leaving 14 bases between them. Per germline, CDR1 SGHTA and CDR2 FQGNSA. CDR3 bases: TGTGCCAGCAGCTTAAGGGGCGGGGTAGGGAACACTGAAGCTTTCTTT. Its protein product is CASSLRGGVGNTEAFF.

The V and J genes are TRBV6-5 and TRBJ2-2; D gene uncertain. V gave up 4 bases and J gave up 2 bases, with 5 bases separating them. The V gene's germline CDR1 is MNHEY and CDR2 SVGAGI. The CDR3 contains 13 residues. CDR3: CASSSTNTGELFF. The CDR3 coding sequence is TGTGCCAGCAGTTCAACTAACACCGGGGAGCTGTTTTTT.

This chain joins TRBV3-1 (or the pseudogene TRBV3-2) and TRBJ2-2; 9 bases match TRBD1. The germline V gene encodes CDR1 LGHDT and CDR2 YNNKEL (reference sequence). This CDR3 spans 14 amino acids. Trimming cost V 6 bases and J 5 bases; bases outside gene matches: 4. The CDR3 DNA sequence: TGTGCCAGCAGATTCGGACAGGGGACCGGGGAGCTGTTTTTT. Amino acids: CASRFGQGTGELFF.

The chain recombines TRBV7-3 with TRBJ2-2, with unresolved D. Deletions cut 2 bases from V and 9 bases from J, with 10 bases between. The CDR3 runs 13 residues. The germline CDR1 and CDR2 sequences are SGHTA and FQGTGA. The CDR3 DNA reads as TGTGCCAGCAGCTTAGTCTCAGGAAGGGAGCTGTTTTTT. The encoded protein is CASSLVSGRELFF.

The rearrangement links TRBV5-1 to TRBJ1-1, with TRBD1 matching 8 bases. Germline trimming cut 3 bases from V and 4 bases from J; bases unmatched to any gene: 2. This CDR3 contains 13 residues. The germline gives CDR1 SGHRS, CDR2 YFSETQ. The CDR3, as DNA: TGCGCCAGCAGCTCCAGGGGGCTCACTGAAGCTTTCTTT. This gives the protein CASSSRGLTEAFF.

The CDR3 DNA reads as TGTGCCAGCAGCTTAGGTTCGACAGGACGCACTGAAGCTTTCTTT. Protein product: CASSLGSTGRTEAFF. The rearrangement joins TRBV7-9 to TRBJ1-1, with D possibly matching TRBD1 (6 bases). Trimming removed 1 base from V and 4 bases from J, with 13 bases in between. CDR1 SEHNR and CDR2 FQNEAQ come from the germline V gene (reference sequence). This CDR3 contains 15 residues.

V usage is TRBV4-2 and J usage is TRBJ1-1, with D unclear. V lost 1 base to trimming and J lost 11 bases, with 11 bases between them. Germline V gives CDR1 LGHNA, CDR2 YNFKEQ. The CDR3 spans 12 residues. The CDR3 spells CASSQGEAVAFF. In DNA, the CDR3 is TGTGCCAGCAGCCAAGGGGAAGCGGTCGCTTTCTTT.

The chain couples TRBV27 to TRBJ2-3; 9 nucleotides agree with TRBD2. The V segment lost 5 bases and the J segment 2 bases; nucleotides outside the gene matches: 8. The germline gives CDR1 MNHEY, CDR2 SMNVEV (reference sequence). The length of the CDR3 is 16 residues. Written as DNA, the CDR3 is TGTGCCAGCAGTCTGTCGACTAGCGGATACACAGATACGCAGTATTTT. This codes for CASSLSTSGYTDTQYF.

J is TRBJ1-1 and V is TRBV6-5, with a tentative D call TRBD1 (6 bases). Germline V lookup: CDR1 MNHEY, CDR2 SVGAGI. The V and J ends lost 4 bases and 8 bases respectively, with 11 bases between them. The CDR3 is made up of 12 amino acids. As DNA, the CDR3 is TGTGCCAGCAGTTGGGGGCGGTCCGAAGCTTTCTTT. Its protein product is CASSWGRSEAFF.

This sequence joins TRBV19 and TRBJ1-5; D uncertain. Trimming removed 2 bases at V and 3 bases at J, with 23 bases between. The CDR3 extends over 19 amino acids. Germline lookup yields CDR1 LNHDA and CDR2 SQIVND (reference sequence). The CDR3 protein is CASSILRVGGGNNNQPQHF. CDR3 bases: TGTGCCAGTAGTATATTAAGGGTTGGAGGAGGGAACAACAATCAGCCCCAGCATTTT.

The chain has TRBV16 and TRBJ1-1, with D unresolved. Germline V gives CDR1 KGHSY, CDR2 FQNENV. The V gene lost 3 bases and the J gene lost 1 base, with 9 bases spanning the gap. This CDR3 comprises 14 residues. The CDR3 DNA reads as TGTGCCAGCAGCCAGGCTCGACAGAACACTGAAGCTTTCTTT. This gives the protein CASSQARQNTEAFF.

J is TRBJ1-3 and V is TRBV19, with TRBD1 identical over 12 bases. The CDR3 is 17 residues long. Germline lookup yields CDR1 LNHDA and CDR2 SQIVND (reference sequence). V was pared by 5 bases and J by 4 bases, with 9 bases of the junction left unmatched. This CDR3 is CASSPQGQGATGNTIYF. CDR3 sequence (DNA): TGTGCCAGTAGTCCCCAGGGACAGGGGGCGACAGGAAACACCATATATTTT.

V and J are TRBV4-3 and TRBJ2-2; D is uncertain. CDR1 is LGHNA, CDR2 YSLEER, per germline. The CDR3 is 13 residues long. V lost 3 bases, J lost 7 bases, and 9 bases lay in between. CDR3 in DNA: TGCGCCAGCAGCCATCCGACGGTCGGGGAGCTGTTTTTT. Its protein is CASSHPTVGELFF.

This clone came up once. The CDR3 reads CASRPLRVGEDTEAFF. The CDR3, as DNA: TGTGCCAGCAGGCCCCTAAGGGTCGGGGAGGACACTGAAGCTTTCTTT. The rearrangement links TRBV27 to TRBJ1-1; unclear D gene. This CDR3 comprises 16 residues. V was pared by 6 bases and J by 3 bases, with 20 bases between. Germline assignment: CDR1 MNHEY and CDR2 SMNVEV (reference sequence).

The chain has TRBV19 and TRBJ1-2; no clear D. Germline V gives CDR1 LNHDA, CDR2 SQIVND (reference sequence). The V and J ends lost 7 bases and 8 bases respectively, with 17 bases between them. The CDR3 is 13 amino acids. CDR3 nucleotide sequence: TGTGCCAGTAAAAGGGCAGGAGGTAAAGGCTACACCTTC. This sequence encodes CASKRAGGKGYTF.

The chain couples TRBV7-9 to TRBJ2-7; D possibly corresponds to TRBD2 (6 bases). This CDR3 is built from 16 residues. The germline CDR1 and CDR2 sequences are SEHNR and FQNEAQ (reference sequence). V lost 6 bases to trimming and J lost 6 bases, with 24 bases between them. CDR3 in DNA: TGTGCCAGCAGTGTATCCCTTATCCGGGGGTCCGGCGAGCAGTACTTC. Amino acids: CASSVSLIRGSGEQYF.

The chain carries TRBV28 and TRBJ1-5; D might be TRBD1 (5 bases). Between the trimmed V and J ends, which lost 10 bases and 7 bases, there was a span of 17 bases. Germline V lookup: CDR1 MDHEN, CDR2 SYDVKM. The CDR3 is 13 residues long. CDR3 sequence (DNA): TGTGCCACTCACCCAGGGAGCATGCAGCCCCAGCATTTT. This gives the protein CATHPGSMQPQHF.

The chain uses TRBV7-9 and TRBJ2-5; D assignment may be TRBD1 or TRBD2 (7 bases each). CDR1 and CDR2 (germline): SEHNR, FQNEAQ (reference sequence). Trimming took 2 bases from V and 6 from J, leaving 19 bases between them. The CDR3 covers 16 residues. The CDR3 sequence: CASSLTPWQGGKTQYF. As DNA, the CDR3 is TGTGCCAGCAGCTTAACCCCTTGGCAGGGGGGGAAGACCCAGTACTTC.

The chain is built from TRBV15 and TRBJ1-5; 8 positions agree with TRBD1. CDR1 LNHNV and CDR2 YYDKDF come from the germline V gene (reference sequence). V was clipped by 4 bases and J by 1 base; unmatched bases: 3. CDR3 length equals 15 residues. The CDR3 spells CATSKDRVSNQPQHF. The CDR3 nucleotides read TGTGCCACCAGCAAGGACAGGGTGAGCAATCAGCCCCAGCATTTT.

This chain joins TRBV12-3 or TRBV12-4 and TRBJ1-1; no firm D call. V was cut by 5 bases and J by 5 bases, with 12 bases left in between. This CDR3 has 13 residues. The CDR3 region has the DNA TGTGCCAGCAGTCGGGAGACGGTGACTGAAGCTTTCTTT. Translating gives CASSRETVTEAFF.

This clone has just a few counts. The chain uses TRBV3-1 (or the pseudogene TRBV3-2) and TRBJ1-2; D is uncertain. V lost 2 bases to trimming and J lost 0 bases, with 7 bases between them. The germline V gene has CDR1 LGHDT and CDR2 YNNKEL (reference sequence). The CDR3 is 14 amino acids. As DNA, the CDR3 is TGTGCCAGCAGCCAATCAGACTCTAACTATGGCTACACCTTC. It encodes CASSQSDSNYGYTF.